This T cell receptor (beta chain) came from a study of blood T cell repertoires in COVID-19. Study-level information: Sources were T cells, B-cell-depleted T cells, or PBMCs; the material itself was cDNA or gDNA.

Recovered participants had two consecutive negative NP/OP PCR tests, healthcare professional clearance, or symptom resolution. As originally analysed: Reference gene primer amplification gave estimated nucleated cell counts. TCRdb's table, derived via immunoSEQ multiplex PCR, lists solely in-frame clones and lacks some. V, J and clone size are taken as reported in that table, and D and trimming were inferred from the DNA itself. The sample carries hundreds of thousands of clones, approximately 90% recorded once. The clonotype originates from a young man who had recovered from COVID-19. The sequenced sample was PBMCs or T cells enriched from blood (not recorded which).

Written as DNA, the CDR3 is TGCGCCAGCAGCTTGGGTCAAACCGGGGAGCTGTTTTTT. Its translation: CASSLGQTGELFF. The chain carries TRBV5-1 and TRBJ2-2, with D unclear. Looked up from germline, CDR1 is SGHRS and CDR2 is YFSETQ. The CDR3 is 13 amino acids. V lost 0 bases, J lost 5 bases, and 5 bases lay in between.